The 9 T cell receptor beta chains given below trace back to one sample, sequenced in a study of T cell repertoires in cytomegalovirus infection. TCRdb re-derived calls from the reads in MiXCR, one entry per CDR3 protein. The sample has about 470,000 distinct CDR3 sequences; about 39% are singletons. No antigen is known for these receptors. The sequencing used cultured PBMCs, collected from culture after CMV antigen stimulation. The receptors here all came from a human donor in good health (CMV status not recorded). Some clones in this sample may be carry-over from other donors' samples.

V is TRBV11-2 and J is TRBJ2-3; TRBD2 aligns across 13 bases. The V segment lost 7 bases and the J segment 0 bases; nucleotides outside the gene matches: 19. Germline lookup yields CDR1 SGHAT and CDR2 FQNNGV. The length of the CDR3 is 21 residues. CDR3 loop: CASNLEQTSGRADYSTDTQYF. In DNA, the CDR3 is TGTGCCAGCAACCTCGAGCAAACTAGCGGGAGGGCGGATTACAGCACAGATACGCAGTATTTT.

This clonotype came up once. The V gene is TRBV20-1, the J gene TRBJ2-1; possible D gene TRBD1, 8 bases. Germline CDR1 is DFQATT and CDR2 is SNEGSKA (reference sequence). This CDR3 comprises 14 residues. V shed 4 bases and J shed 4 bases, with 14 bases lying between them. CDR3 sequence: CSANRGGGYNEQFF. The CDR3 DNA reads TGCAGTGCTAACAGGGGGGGGGGGTACAATGAGCAGTTCTTC.

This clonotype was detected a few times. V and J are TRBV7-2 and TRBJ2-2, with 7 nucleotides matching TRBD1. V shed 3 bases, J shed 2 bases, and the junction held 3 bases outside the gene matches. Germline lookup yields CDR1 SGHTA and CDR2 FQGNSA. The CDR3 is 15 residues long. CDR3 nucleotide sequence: TGTGCCAGCAGCTTCGACAGGGCCAACACCGGGGAGCTGTTTTTT. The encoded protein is CASSFDRANTGELFF.

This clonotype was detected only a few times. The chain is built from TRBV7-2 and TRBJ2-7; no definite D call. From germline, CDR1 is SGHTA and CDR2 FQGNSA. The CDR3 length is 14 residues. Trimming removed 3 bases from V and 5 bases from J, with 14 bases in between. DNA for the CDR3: TGTGCCAGCAGCTTTGGGCAGTTAGTCCACGAGCAGTACTTC. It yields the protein CASSFGQLVHEQYF.

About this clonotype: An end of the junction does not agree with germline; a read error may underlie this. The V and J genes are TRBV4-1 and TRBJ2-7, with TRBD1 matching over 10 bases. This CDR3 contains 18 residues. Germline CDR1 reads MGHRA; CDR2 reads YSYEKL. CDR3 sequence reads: CASSQDRGSGGQGSKQYF. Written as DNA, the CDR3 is TGTGCCAGCAGCCAAGATCGGGGGTCCGGGGGACAGGGGTCCAAGCAGTACTTC.

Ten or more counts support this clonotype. CDR3 residues: CASSWYSGSETQYF. The CDR3 bases are TGTGCCAGCAGCTGGTACAGCGGGAGTGAGACCCAGTACTTC. This chain links TRBV7-2 with TRBJ2-5; 8 positions agree with TRBD2. The ends lost 4 bases at V and 5 bases at J; junction bases unmatched: 6. This CDR3 region has 14 residues. Per germline, CDR1 SGHTA and CDR2 FQGNSA.

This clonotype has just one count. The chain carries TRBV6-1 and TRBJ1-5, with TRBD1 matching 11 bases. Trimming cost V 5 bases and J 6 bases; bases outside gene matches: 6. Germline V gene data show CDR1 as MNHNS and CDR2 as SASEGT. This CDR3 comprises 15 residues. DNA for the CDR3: TGTGCCAGCAGTTACCGGGACAGGGGGATTCAGCCCCAGCATTTT. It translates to CASSYRDRGIQPQHF.

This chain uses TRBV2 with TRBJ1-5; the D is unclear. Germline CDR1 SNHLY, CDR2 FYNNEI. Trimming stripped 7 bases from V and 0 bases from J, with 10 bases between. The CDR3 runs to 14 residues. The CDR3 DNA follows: TGTGCCAGCAATAACAGAAATAGCAATCAGCCCCAGCATTTT. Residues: CASNNRNSNQPQHF.

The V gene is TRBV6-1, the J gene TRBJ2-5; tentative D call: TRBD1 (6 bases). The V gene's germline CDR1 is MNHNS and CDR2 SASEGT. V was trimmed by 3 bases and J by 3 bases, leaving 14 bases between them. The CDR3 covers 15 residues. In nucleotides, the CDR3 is TGTGCCAGCAGTGAGTGGCTAGCAGGGGAAGAGACCCAGTACTTC. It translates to CASSEWLAGEETQYF.